The T cell receptor (beta chain) under discussion was sequenced for a study of identical twins. Findings of the study overall: A partial confounding effect on zero-insertion analyses could come from invariant MAIT and iNKT cells. Memory repertoires lacked the insertion deficit that abundant cord blood beta clonotypes showed.

A universal primer site arose from template switching, and cDNA bore unique molecular identifiers. TCRdb recomputed calls from the 5' RACE reads with MiXCR, one row per CDR3 protein. The table records about 810,000 distinct CDR3 sequences, roughly an eighth of them present only once. This clonotype was detected only a few times. Its matching antigen is unknown. Looked up from germline, CDR1 is SEHNR and CDR2 is FQNEAQ (reference sequence). The CDR3 is 16 amino acids. The V end lost 2 bases, the J end lost 6 bases, and 20 bases lay between the germline ends. The sample also formed part of further work on yellow fever vaccine responses in identical twins. As that study records: Twins reportedly mounted vaccine T cell responses that seemed partly convergent, partly personalized.

The sequenced sample was PBMCs. This clonotype was obtained from a woman under 30 in good health. The chain combines TRBV7-9 with TRBJ2-7; D ambiguous. The CDR3: CASSLSGIDGYGEQYF. CDR3 DNA sequence: TGTGCCAGCAGCTTATCGGGTATAGACGGCTACGGCGAGCAGTACTTC. The complete variable domain, with remaining parts taken from reference TRBV7-9 and TRBJ2-7, reads DTGVSQNPRHKITKRGQNVTFRCDPISEHNRLYWYRQTLGQGPEFLTYFQNEAQLEKSRLLSDRFSAERPKGSFSTLEIQRTEQGDSAMYLCASSLSGIDGYGEQYFGPGTRLTVT.